The 11 T cell receptor beta chains below were found in one sample sequenced in a study of shared clonotypes between healthy human individuals. Some clones are missing from TCRdb's copy, which holds only in-frame ones; the method was immunoSEQ multiplex PCR. The data show millions of clones, 95% seen once. The sample taken for sequencing was naive CD4+ T cells sorted from blood. The subset here: CD45RA+ positively selected. The receptors stem from a man between 18 and 35 years old in good health.

This sequence joins TRBV5-4 and TRBJ2-4, with TRBD1 as a possible D gene (6 bases). V was shortened by 0 bases and J by 7 bases, with 14 bases between the two germline ends. Germline V CDR1 and CDR2: SGHNT, YYREEE (reference sequence). CDR3 length: 15 amino acids. In DNA form, the CDR3 reads TGTGCCAGCAGCTTGGGGGGGCTAAATGGCAACATTCAGTACTTC. Translation gives CASSLGGLNGNIQYF.

The table lists this clone with a count of one. The chain combines TRBV6-5 with TRBJ1-5; D unresolved. The germline V gene has CDR1 MNHEY and CDR2 SVGAGI. Trimming removed 5 bases at V and 2 bases at J, with 10 bases between. This CDR3 is built from 14 residues. The CDR3 bases are TGTGCCAGCAGTGCCCCCGGTGGCAATCAGCCCCAGCATTTT. This codes for CASSAPGGNQPQHF.

CDR3 bases: TGTGCCAGCAGCTCCCTGACACCCCGGGGTGAGCAGTTCTTC. Its translation: CASSSLTPRGEQFF. This sequence joins TRBV11-2 and TRBJ2-1, with D tentatively TRBD2 (5 bases). The CDR3 consists of 14 residues. Looked up from germline, CDR1 is SGHAT and CDR2 is FQNNGV. V lost 4 bases and J lost 9, with 16 bases in between.

This chain connects TRBV29-1 to TRBJ2-7; 10 bases agree with TRBD2. The germline gives CDR1 SQVTM, CDR2 ANQGSEA. V shed 7 bases, J shed 6 bases, and the junction held 9 bases outside the gene matches. The CDR3 sequence is 13 residues long. The CDR3 here is CSALLAGFLEQYF. CDR3 nucleotide sequence: TGCAGCGCTCTACTAGCGGGATTCCTCGAGCAGTACTTC.

V and J are TRBV2 and TRBJ2-7; 9 bases agree with TRBD1. Trimming removed 8 bases from V and 5 bases from J; junction bases left unmatched: 4. The CDR3 is 12 residues long. The V gene's germline CDR1 is SNHLY and CDR2 FYNNEI. The CDR3 reads CASGGQGNEQYF. DNA of the CDR3: TGTGCCAGCGGGGGACAGGGCAACGAGCAGTACTTC.

With regard to this clone: This clone may be a read error of a much larger clone one base away. This sample includes further DNA sequences coding for the same CDR3. The chain uses TRBV6-6 and TRBJ1-4; D remains ambiguous. The V gene lost 6 bases and the J gene lost 6 bases, with 5 bases spanning the gap. Germline V CDR1 and CDR2: MNHNY, SVGAGI (reference sequence). This CDR3 region has 11 residues. The CDR3 nucleotides read TGTGCCAGCAGGGGTGATGAAAAACTGTTTTTT. It codes for CASRGDEKLFF.

Comments on this clone: One end of the junction is discordant with germline, which a read error may explain. The chain couples TRBV4-1 to TRBJ1-2; the D is unclear. This CDR3 is built from 16 residues. The germline gives CDR1 MGHRA, CDR2 YSYEKL. The CDR3 region has the DNA TGCGCCAGCAGACAAGGCGGAGGTTCTCGGAACTATGGCTACACCTTC. This encodes CASRQGGGSRNYGYTF.

This clone is a singleton in its sample. The chain joins TRBV7-8 to TRBJ1-4; a possible D gene is TRBD1 (5 bases). V dropped 2 bases and J dropped 8 bases, with 12 bases sitting between them. CDR1 is SGHVS and CDR2 is FQNEAQ in the germline V gene. The CDR3 has 14 amino acids. In DNA, the CDR3 is TGTGCCAGCAGCTTAAGAAGGGGAGGGGAAAAACTGTTTTTT. The encoded protein is CASSLRRGGEKLFF.

This rearrangement joins TRBV10-2 to TRBJ1-2; D is unclear. The CDR3 has 14 residues. Per the germline V gene, CDR1 is WSHSY and CDR2 is SAAADI. V shed 3 bases and J shed 8 bases, with 16 bases lying between them. The CDR3 sequence: CASSEGRPTSGYTF. The CDR3 DNA sequence: TGCGCCAGCAGTGAAGGCAGACCAACCTCGGGCTACACCTTC.

With respect to this clone: Distinct nucleotide sequences in the sample also encode this CDR3. As DNA, the CDR3 is TGTGCCAGCAGCTTATACAATGAGCAGTTCTTC. Its translation is CASSLYNEQFF. J is TRBJ2-1 and V is TRBV5-4; D is unclear. The CDR3 length is 11 residues. The germline gives CDR1 SGHNT, CDR2 YYREEE (reference sequence). V lost 2 bases, J lost 4 bases, and 1 base lay in between.

V is TRBV4-1 and J is TRBJ1-2; D is unclear. CDR1 and CDR2 (germline): MGHRA, YSYEKL. The CDR3 consists of 16 residues. V was trimmed by 3 bases and J by 8 bases, leaving 22 bases between them. The CDR3 nucleotides are TGCGCCAGCAGCCATGAGGCCCGGACGGACCCTGGAGGCTACACCTTC. The encoded protein is CASSHEARTDPGGYTF.